The 2 T cell receptor beta chains in this list originate from one sample, sequenced in a study of blood T cell repertoires in COVID-19. Some clones are missing from TCRdb's copy, which holds only in-frame ones; the method was immunoSEQ multiplex PCR. The sample lists a few hundred thousand clones; around 92% were seen once. What was sequenced was peripheral blood. These TCRs come from a man in his forties or fifties with acute or convalescent COVID-19.

V gene TRBV11-2 combines with J gene TRBJ2-7; D unresolved. V gave up 2 bases and J gave up 3 bases, with 17 bases separating them. This CDR3 has 16 amino acids. Germline CDR1 reads SGHAT; CDR2 reads FQNNGV. DNA of the CDR3: TGTGCCAGCAGCTTATTCCACCTAGACCGCGACTACGAGCAGTACTTC. The encoded protein is CASSLFHLDRDYEQYF.

J is TRBJ2-7 and V is TRBV29-1; 7 bases align to TRBD2. The CDR3 contains 13 residues. Germline V gene data show CDR1 as SQVTM and CDR2 as ANQGSEA. The V and J ends lost 6 bases and 3 bases, in that order; junction bases with no gene match: 8. The CDR3 sequence: CSVGRVAGYEQYF. CDR3 DNA: TGCAGCGTGGGCAGGGTAGCGGGCTACGAGCAGTACTTC.